This T cell receptor (beta chain) was identified in a study of response to subunit inactivated influenza vaccine. Study-wide findings and caveats: A suggestion made by the authors is that each seasonal influenza vaccination recruits few new T cells.

This clonotype has more than one count but fewer than ten. Its cognate antigen is unknown. The CDR3 length is 15 residues. Germline lookup yields CDR1 SNHLY and CDR2 FYNNEI. Between the trimmed V and J ends, which lost 6 bases and 0 bases, there was a span of 12 bases. Each CDR3 protein gets one entry after TCRdb re-called the RT-PCR reads with MiXCR. This table holds under 950,000 distinct CDR3 sequences, 21% found once. This sequence joins TRBV2 and TRBJ2-1; D gene unclear. The source material was PBMCs from blood, sampled 4 to 6 days after vaccination. This receptor was taken from a man aged 50 to 60 who received an inactivated influenza vaccine. The CDR3 DNA reads TGTGCCAGCAGACTCCATGACCTCTCCTACAATGAGCAGTTCTTC. Translation gives CASRLHDLSYNEQFF.